This TCR beta chain was recorded in a study of CD8+ T cells in alopecia areata. Study context: The study gave tofacitinib for 6 to 18 months, then 6 months off drug.

Following extraction, RNA underwent reverse transcription to cDNA, which served as the sequencing template. Assay: immunoSEQ multiplex PCR; the TCRdb copy retains only in-frame clones and omits some. The sample has around 170,000 clones; about 51% are singletons. Treatment noted: oral pan-JAK inhibitor, 5-10 mg twice daily. Punch biopsies of lesional scalp, plus peripheral blood, were taken from alopecia areata patients. This TCR came from a human donor with alopecia areata. The sample here was CD8+ T cells sorted from blood, taken around week 53, from a patient treated with tofacitinib.

DNA of the CDR3: TGTGCCAGCAGCTTAGGTTTGGACGAGCAGTACTTC. It is translated as CASSLGLDEQYF. This rearrangement joins TRBV7-9 to TRBJ2-7; D ambiguous. Trimming left V 1 base short and J 5 bases short, with 6 bases between. This CDR3 has 12 amino acids. Germline assignment: CDR1 SEHNR and CDR2 FQNEAQ (reference sequence).